This TCR beta chain was retrieved from a study of blood T cell repertoires in COVID-19. The overall study: T cells, B-cell-depleted T cells, or PBMCs provided the cDNA or gDNA that served as material.

The method was immunoSEQ multiplex PCR; TCRdb's version includes in-frame clones alone and lacks a portion of them. The data show a few hundred thousand clones, roughly 85% seen once. The CDR3 length is 15 residues. The germline V gene has CDR1 MGHRA and CDR2 YSYEKL. J was trimmed by 5 bases and V by 4 bases; bases with no gene match: 9. This rearrangement joins TRBV4-1 to TRBJ1-1; 8 bases are shared with TRBD1. The receptor was derived from a middle-aged man with acute or convalescent COVID-19. The specimen sequenced was peripheral blood. This CDR3 is CASSREDREKTEAFF. The CDR3 DNA is TGCGCCAGCAGCCGAGAGGACAGGGAGAAAACTGAAGCTTTCTTT.